These T cell receptor beta chains were read from a single sample in a study of blood T cell repertoires in COVID-19. Measured with immunoSEQ multiplex PCR; TCRdb has only the in-frame clones, and not every one. Altogether a few hundred thousand clones are present, 85% to 90% being singletons, with the ten largest covering 10%. Sequencing was done on a sample of PBMCs or T cells enriched from blood (not recorded which). These receptors originate from a woman under 30 who had recovered from COVID-19. Each CDR3 is given with its conserved first and last residue. D genes are given only for firm matches. The size entry is marked missing in some rows and otherwise reads once, few, many or a size class.

>TRBV11-2|NA|TRBJ1-6|NA
CASSSRHGPNSPLHF
TGTGCCAGCAGCTCCCGACATGGCCCTAATTCACCCCTCCACTTT
>TRBV27|once|TRBJ1-5|NA
CASSLWATQPQHF
TGTGCCAGCAGTTTATGGGCGACCCAGCCCCAGCATTTT
>TRBV10-1|once|TRBJ2-2|NA
CASSEGGTTGELFF
TGCGCCAGCAGTGAGGGGGGGACCACCGGGGAGCTGTTTTTT
>TRBV28|once|TRBJ1-1|NA
CASRDQGWSEAFF
TGTGCCAGCAGGGACCAGGGATGGTCTGAAGCTTTCTTT
>TRBV28|NA|TRBJ1-2|TRBD1
CASAGQASYGYTF
TGTGCCAGCGCCGGACAGGCCTCCTATGGCTACACCTTC
>TRBV18|NA|TRBJ1-2|TRBD1
CASSHERGRDYGYTF
TGTGCCAGCTCACATGAAAGGGGGCGCGACTATGGCTACACCTTC
>TRBV7-9|NA|TRBJ1-4|NA
CASSSATTTNEKLFF
TGTGCCAGCAGCTCTGCGACAACAACTAATGAAAAACTGTTTTTT
>TRBV10-3|NA|TRBJ2-7|NA
CAISERGLPYEQYF
TGTGCCATCAGTGAAAGGGGGTTACCCTACGAGCAGTACTTC
>TRBV30|once|TRBJ1-2|NA
CAWSDNGGYTF
TGTGCCTGGAGCGACAATGGGGGCTACACCTTC
>TRBV28|NA|TRBJ1-6|NA
CASSSSTQSIGDNSPLHF
TGTGCCAGCAGTTCTTCCACCCAGAGTATCGGGGATAATTCACCCCTCCACTTT
>TRBV28|NA|TRBJ1-2|TRBD1
CASSPFGRQGGYYGYTF
TGTGCCAGCAGTCCATTTGGCCGACAGGGGGGATACTATGGCTACACCTTC
>TRBV6-1|NA|TRBJ2-1|NA
CASSEGGEQFF
TGTGCCAGCAGTGAGGGAGGTGAGCAGTTCTTC
>TRBV10-1|NA|TRBJ1-1|NA
CASSDYSTTEAFF
TGCGCCAGCAGTGATTACAGCACCACTGAAGCTTTCTTT
>TRBV6-5|NA|TRBJ1-1|TRBD1
CASSWGQGDTEAFF
TGTGCCAGCAGTTGGGGACAGGGAGACACTGAAGCTTTCTTT
>TRBV18|NA|TRBJ2-2|NA
CASSPPAGSYAGELFF
TGTGCCAGCTCACCGCCGGCCGGGAGCTACGCCGGGGAGCTGTTTTTT
>TRBV6-2/TRBV6-3|NA|TRBJ2-2|NA
CASRPRQGGTGELFF
TGTGCCAGCAGACCTCGTCAGGGTGGAACCGGGGAGCTGTTTTTT
>TRBV3-1/TRBV3-2|NA|TRBJ1-1|NA
CASSFPGAGTEAFF
TGTGCCAGCAGCTTCCCAGGGGCTGGTACTGAAGCTTTCTTT
>TRBV19|NA|TRBJ1-1|TRBD1
CATAGQVNTEAFF
TGTGCCACAGCGGGACAGGTGAACACTGAAGCTTTCTTT
>TRBV19|NA|TRBJ1-1|NA
CASTDQGSVPEAFF
TGTGCCAGTACTGATCAGGGATCCGTTCCTGAAGCTTTCTTT
>TRBV6-1|NA|TRBJ1-1|TRBD1
CASSDPGQGSEAFF
TGTGCCAGCAGTGATCCGGGACAGGGTAGTGAAGCTTTCTTT
>TRBV25-1|NA|TRBJ1-2|TRBD1
CASSGDRGNGYGYTF
TGTGCCAGCAGTGGGGACAGGGGTAATGGTTATGGCTACACCTTC
>TRBV12-5|NA|TRBJ1-4|NA
CASGLTQGGTNEKLFF
TGTGCTAGTGGTTTGACACAGGGTGGAACTAATGAAAAACTGTTTTTT
>TRBV7-8|NA|TRBJ2-7|TRBD1
CASSPPPWDRVNYEQYF
TGTGCCAGCAGCCCCCCCCCTTGGGACAGGGTTAACTACGAGCAGTACTTC
>TRBV19|NA|TRBJ1-1|NA
CASLQVGGEAFF
TGTGCCAGCCTACAAGTTGGAGGGGAAGCTTTCTTT
>TRBV11-3|once|TRBJ2-1|TRBD2
CASSLGLAGGYNEQFF
TGTGCCAGCAGCCTGGGACTAGCGGGAGGTTACAATGAGCAGTTCTTC
>TRBV4-1|once|TRBJ2-3|TRBD2
CASSQEGTSADTQYF
TGCGCCAGCAGCCAAGAAGGGACTAGCGCAGATACGCAGTATTTT
>TRBV30|NA|TRBJ1-1|NA
CAWMKFREGEAFF
TGTGCCTGGATGAAGTTCCGCGAGGGTGAAGCTTTCTTT
>TRBV13|NA|TRBJ2-3|NA
CASSGGRRAGAHTDTQYF
TGTGCCAGCAGCGGAGGTCGAAGGGCGGGGGCCCACACAGATACGCAGTATTTT
>TRBV10-3|NA|TRBJ1-5|TRBD1
CAISDRGGQENQPQHF
TGTGCCATCAGTGATCGAGGGGGACAGGAGAATCAGCCCCAGCATTTT
>TRBV24-1|NA|TRBJ1-1|NA
CATTRQPGTEAFF
TGTGCCACCACGAGACAGCCGGGCACTGAAGCTTTCTTT
>TRBV5-4|few|TRBJ2-7|TRBD2
CASSLVAGETYEQYF
TGTGCCAGCAGCTTGGTTGCGGGAGAGACATACGAGCAGTACTTC
>TRBV19|NA|TRBJ1-4|NA
CASSEAGEKLFF
TGTGCCAGTAGTGAAGCAGGGGAAAAACTGTTTTTT
>TRBV5-4|NA|TRBJ2-2|NA
CASSLGAEYTGELFF
TGTGCCAGCAGCTTAGGGGCAGAGTACACCGGGGAGCTGTTTTTT
>TRBV24-1|NA|TRBJ1-5|TRBD1
CATSDPGQGAGQPQHF
TGTGCCACCAGTGACCCCGGACAGGGGGCTGGACAGCCCCAGCATTTT
>TRBV9|NA|TRBJ1-5|TRBD1
CASSVGGQGGEPQHF
TGTGCCAGCAGCGTAGGGGGACAGGGGGGTGAGCCCCAGCATTTT
>TRBV11-2|once|TRBJ1-2|TRBD1
CASSLGTGVYGYTF
TGTGCCAGCAGCTTAGGGACAGGGGTTTATGGCTACACCTTC
>TRBV10-1|NA|TRBJ2-7|TRBD1
CASSAGTGDEQYF
TGCGCCAGCAGCGCCGGGACAGGAGACGAGCAGTACTTC
>TRBV19|NA|TRBJ1-4|NA
CASSIREQEEKLFF
TGTGCCAGTAGTATAAGGGAGCAAGAAGAAAAACTGTTTTTT
>TRBV28|NA|TRBJ2-3|TRBD1
CASSQGDGSDTQYF
TGTGCCAGCTCCCAGGGGGATGGTTCAGATACGCAGTATTTT
>TRBV11-2|NA|TRBJ1-2|NA
CASSSRGYGYTF
TGTGCCAGCAGTAGCAGGGGCTATGGCTACACCTTC
>TRBV9|NA|TRBJ2-3|TRBD2
CASSAAGLRTDTQYF
TGTGCCAGCAGCGCGGCGGGACTACGCACAGATACGCAGTATTTT
>TRBV3-1/TRBV3-2|NA|TRBJ1-5|NA
CASSRGQSNQPQHF
TGTGCCAGCAGCCGAGGACAGAGCAATCAGCCCCAGCATTTT
>TRBV4-2|NA|TRBJ1-5|TRBD1
CASSQERTGRLQPQHF
TGTGCCAGCAGCCAAGAGAGGACAGGGAGGTTGCAGCCCCAGCATTTT
>TRBV5-5|NA|TRBJ2-5|NA
CASSLGGGTLPRGQYF
TGTGCCAGCAGCTTGGGTGGGGGGACTCTCCCTCGCGGCCAGTACTTC
>TRBV5-6|NA|TRBJ1-1|TRBD1
CASSHTGTGHTEAFF
TGTGCCAGCAGCCACACCGGGACAGGGCACACTGAAGCTTTCTTT
>TRBV18|NA|TRBJ2-1|TRBD2
CASSPRGLTYNEQFF
TGTGCCAGCTCTCCAAGGGGACTAACTTACAATGAGCAGTTCTTC
>TRBV6-2/TRBV6-3|NA|TRBJ1-5|TRBD1
CASSYQNRGQGNQPQHF
TGTGCCAGCAGTTACCAAAACAGGGGGCAGGGCAATCAGCCCCAGCATTTT
>TRBV7-9|NA|TRBJ1-1|NA
CASSWEGNTEAFF
TGTGCCAGCAGCTGGGAGGGGAACACTGAAGCTTTCTTT
>TRBV5-1|NA|TRBJ2-7|NA
CASSFDVQGYYEQYF
TGCGCCAGCAGCTTTGATGTCCAGGGTTACTACGAGCAGTACTTC